This TCR beta chain originates from a study of blood T cell repertoires in COVID-19. V was pared by 0 bases and J by 1 base, with 5 bases of the junction left unmatched. The length of the CDR3 is 16 residues. The germline gives CDR1 MNHEY, CDR2 SVGAGI. Sequencing used immunoSEQ multiplex PCR; TCRdb keeps in-frame clones, though not all of them. The sample lists around 270,000 clones, approximately 86% occurring once. The genes are TRBV6-5 and TRBJ2-7, with 8 bases identical to TRBD1. This sequence originates from a human donor with COVID-19, enrolled during active disease. The donor label of this sample is uncertain. The sequencing input was peripheral blood. The CDR3 spells CASSYSTTGDSYEQYF. The CDR3 DNA sequence: TGTGCCAGCAGTTACTCGACGACAGGGGATTCCTACGAGCAGTACTTC.